This T cell receptor (beta chain) was identified during a study of human T cells and chemical hapten exposure. This CDR3 comprises 13 residues. The V gene lost 6 bases and the J gene lost 5 bases, with 11 bases spanning the gap. Time point defined: pre-sensitization, week 0. The treatment denotes: therapeutic diphenylcyclopropenone sensitization with weekly scalp DPC. In TCRdb, the RACE reads were re-called with MiXCR into one record per CDR3 protein. In the table there are a few hundred thousand distinct CDR3 sequences, around 5.5% of which are singletons. The chain combines TRBV12-3 or TRBV12-4 with TRBJ1-5, with D unresolved. The sequence was collected from a woman under 30 with alopecia areata. Some clones in this sample may be carry-over from other donors' samples. The source was whole blood, collected in connection with sensitization to the hapten diphenylcyclopropenone (DPC). The CDR3 DNA sequence: TGTGCCAGCAGCCTCCATCGAGATCAGCCCCAGCATTTT. Residues: CASSLHRDQPQHF.